This T cell receptor beta chain originates from a study of blood T cell repertoires in COVID-19. Study as a whole: The United States, Italy and Spain supplied acute and convalescent COVID-19 samples. The analysed material was cDNA or gDNA that came from T cells, B-cell-depleted T cells, or PBMCs.

The V gene lost 1 base and the J gene lost 0 bases, with 10 bases spanning the gap. Germline CDR1 reads MGHRA; CDR2 reads YSYEKL. The CDR3 spans 17 residues. Authors' processing steps: Reference gene primers were amplified, and this amplification served to estimate nucleated cell counts. Here immunoSEQ multiplex PCR was the method, and the copy in TCRdb shows in-frame clones only, minus some. The V and J calls and clone size are taken from that table; D and trimming were inferred from the DNA. The sample shows around 180,000 clones, 70% to 90% of them seen only once. Sample: peripheral blood. V usage is TRBV4-1 and J usage is TRBJ2-6, with D maybe TRBD2 (5 bases). The receptor was isolated from a human donor with active or convalescent COVID-19. The donor label of this sample is uncertain. The CDR3 reads CASSQGGRVSGANVLTF. CDR3 DNA: TGCGCCAGCAGCCAAGGAGGGCGGGTCTCTGGGGCCAACGTCCTGACTTTC.